These 10 T cell receptor beta chains were sequenced from one sample in a study of identical twins. MiXCR, applied by TCRdb to the 5' RACE reads, yields one record per CDR3 protein. This sample has around 690,000 distinct CDR3 sequences; over 20% occur once, and the top ten carry 4% to 5.5%. A further study also used this sample, focusing on T cells expressing NK-cell markers.

Sample: PBMCs. Receptors originate from a young woman in good health.

The chain employs TRBV15 and TRBJ2-1; 10 bases map to TRBD1. The CDR3 loop spans 16 amino acids. Germline trimming cut 1 base from V and 7 bases from J; bases unmatched to any gene: 7. Germline CDR1 LNHNV, CDR2 YYDKDF (reference sequence). The CDR3 nucleotides read TGTGCCACCAGCAGAGGCGACAGGGGGCGCGTTAATGAGCAGTTCTTC. This gives the protein CATSRGDRGRVNEQFF.

This chain links TRBV29-1 with TRBJ1-2; D perhaps matches TRBD1 (6 bases). The length of the CDR3 is 15 residues. CDR1 and CDR2 from the germline V gene are SQVTM and ANQGSEA. V lost 5 bases, J lost 2 bases, and 18 bases lay in between. CDR3 in DNA: TGCAGCGTTTTTAAACCGGGACAAAAGAACTATGGCTACACCTTC. Protein product: CSVFKPGQKNYGYTF.

This clonotype was seen ten or more times. The chain is built from TRBV5-6 and TRBJ2-1; 11 nucleotides align to TRBD2. After removal of 1 base from V and 0 bases from J, the junction contained 0 bases not matched to a gene. The length of the CDR3 is 16 residues. Germline-derived CDR1 and CDR2 are SGHDT and YYEEEE. The CDR3 bases are TGTGCCAGCAGCTTGACTAGCGGGAGCTCCTACAATGAGCAGTTCTTC. Translating gives CASSLTSGSSYNEQFF.

This clonotype showed up many times. V is TRBV4-3 and J is TRBJ2-2; unclear D gene. V lost 4 bases, J lost 3 bases, and 9 bases lay in between. The CDR3 is 14 amino acids. Germline V gives CDR1 LGHNA, CDR2 YSLEER. CDR3 loop: CASSPRLHTGELFF. DNA of the CDR3: TGCGCCAGCAGCCCGAGGCTCCACACCGGGGAGCTGTTTTTT.

The DNA of the CDR3 is TGCAGTGCTAGAGATGCGGGGGTCCCGCAAGAGACCCAGTACTTC. Encoded protein: CSARDAGVPQETQYF. The gene calls are TRBV20-1 and TRBJ2-5; TRBD2 agrees at 7 bases. The germline V gene encodes CDR1 DFQATT and CDR2 SNEGSKA (reference sequence). The V gene end was trimmed by 0 bases and the J gene end by 2 bases; junction bases not matched to a gene: 6. The CDR3 spans 15 residues.

The CDR3 region is CASSRVGVKGHLATEAFF. The DNA for the CDR3 is TGTGCCAGCAGCCGCGTCGGCGTCAAGGGCCACTTGGCCACTGAAGCTTTCTTT. The rearrangement joins TRBV9 to TRBJ1-1; D is undetermined. This CDR3 contains 18 residues. Per the germline V gene, CDR1 is SGDLS and CDR2 is YYNGEE. The V end lost 4 bases, the J end lost 4 bases, and 26 bases lay between the germline ends. Full variable domain (rest looked up from reference TRBV9 and TRBJ1-1): DSGVTQTPKHLITATGQRVTLRCSPRSGDLSVYWYQQSLDQGLQFLIQYYNGEERAKGNILERFSAQQFPDLHSELNLSSLELGDSALYFCASSRVGVKGHLATEAFFGQGTRLTVV.

CDR3 protein: CASSLGLAGPKSSYEQYF. CDR3 nucleotide sequence: TGCGCCAGCAGCCTAGGACTAGCGGGGCCAAAGAGCTCCTACGAGCAGTACTTC. J is TRBJ2-7 and V is TRBV4-1, with 12 bases fitting TRBD2. This CDR3 is built from 18 residues. Trimming took 4 bases from V and 0 from J; bases not matched to a gene: 10. CDR1 and CDR2 (germline): MGHRA, YSYEKL.

The rearrangement joins TRBV9 to TRBJ2-3; D is possibly TRBD1 (5 bases). Trimming shortened V by 4 bases and J by 0 bases, and 15 bases separated the two germline ends. CDR1 SGDLS and CDR2 YYNGEE come from the germline V gene. This CDR3 contains 16 residues. The CDR3 DNA is TGTGCCAGCAGCCCCCGGACACTTTCTAGCACAGATACGCAGTATTTT. Its translation: CASSPRTLSSTDTQYF.

In its sample, this clonotype was seen a few times. The J gene is TRBJ1-5, the V gene TRBV29-1; 9 bases match TRBD1. V lost 4 bases and J lost 5; bases outside the gene matches: 0. The CDR3 contains 12 residues. Per germline, CDR1 SQVTM and CDR2 ANQGSEA. The CDR3: CSVGTGDQPQHF. The CDR3 DNA follows: TGCAGCGTTGGGACAGGGGATCAGCCCCAGCATTTT.

This clonotype was observed a few times. The J gene is TRBJ2-2, the V gene TRBV4-1, with no clear D. Germline values: CDR1 MGHRA, CDR2 YSYEKL. The V end lost 1 base, the J end lost 3 bases, and 12 bases lay between the germline ends. This CDR3 spans 16 amino acids. The CDR3 bases are TGCGCCAGCAGCCAAGGTACGAGGCAACACACCGGGGAGCTGTTTTTT. Residues: CASSQGTRQHTGELFF.